This T cell receptor beta chain was recorded in a study of early T cells in non-severe SARS-CoV-2 infection. Study-level information: The sequenced material was bulk RNA from unsorted whole blood, and its chains were unpaired.

Each cDNA molecule carried a unique molecular identifier. A single record per CDR3 protein comes from TCRdb applying MiXCR to the 5' RACE reads. The sample has 30,000 or so distinct CDR3 sequences; approximately 5% are singletons. This clonotype was seen many times. The CDR3 is 13 residues long. The V end was cut by 4 bases, the J end by 1 base, with 7 bases between. The germline gives CDR1 SGHNT, CDR2 YYREEE (reference sequence). This TCR derives from an adult who was a healthcare worker with PCR-confirmed SARS-CoV-2 infection or an uninfected control (not recorded which). The sample was whole blood. The V gene is TRBV5-4, the J gene TRBJ2-3; D might be TRBD1 or TRBD2, each matching 5 bases. The CDR3 sequence: CASSLGGTDTQYF. CDR3 DNA sequence: TGTGCCAGCAGCCTGGGGGGCACAGATACGCAGTATTTT.